Described below is a single T cell receptor beta chain sequence and its context. The antigen is unknown. Germline loops: CDR1 ENHRY, CDR2 SYGVKD. CDR3 length: 13 amino acids. Likely unrecorded immune exposures existed in these nominally healthy donors. This entry comes from a study of cytomegalovirus exposure and HLA in healthy donors. Vbeta (60) and Jbeta (13) primers were used in the PCR. Only in-frame clones appear in the TCRdb table, and some are missing; sequencing was by immunoSEQ multiplex PCR. This sample yields 80,000 to 95,000 clones, of which about four fifths are seen a single time; under 2% belongs to the top ten. Study-wide results and caveats: In a later analysis, specific HLA alleles were associated with approximately 16,000 TCR beta sequences at a 0.05 false discovery rate.

This TCR was sampled from a young woman in good health and CMV-seronegative. The chain joins TRBV10-3 to TRBJ2-5, with 8 positions matching TRBD1. Gene TRBJ2-7 matches the end of the DNA better, so the J call may be wrong. Sequencing was carried out using PBMCs. The chain's CDR3 is CAIRDRVPGEQYF. The CDR3 coding sequence is TGTGCCATCAGGGACAGGGTCCCGGGCGAGCAGTACTTC.